A single T cell receptor (beta chain) is shown here with its context. Sequenced by immunoSEQ multiplex PCR; TCRdb stores in-frame clones only, minus some. The sample contains approximately 200,000 clones, roughly 90% of which appear only once. The sample originates from a study of blood T cell repertoires in COVID-19. The sequence was collected from a woman in her 30s who had been exposed to COVID-19. The sequencing input was PBMCs or T cells enriched from blood (not recorded which).

This CDR3 is CASAVGAWGNQPQHF. CDR3 nucleotides: TGTGCCAGTGCGGTGGGGGCTTGGGGCAATCAGCCCCAGCATTTT. The rearrangement uses TRBV7-8 and TRBJ1-5; D perhaps matches TRBD1 (6 bases). The CDR3 covers 15 residues. V lost 9 bases to trimming and J lost 2 bases, with 17 bases between them. Germline CDR1 reads SGHVS; CDR2 reads FQNEAQ. The entire variable domain, with the rest obtained from reference TRBV7-8 and TRBJ1-5, is as follows: GAGVSQSPRYKVAKRGQDVALRCDPISGHVSLFWYQQALGQGPEFLTYFQNEAQLDKSGLPSDRFFAERPEGSVSTLKIQRTQQEDSAVYLCASAVGAWGNQPQHFGDGTRLSIL.